The sequence of this TCR beta chain was determined in a study of cytomegalovirus exposure and HLA in healthy donors. Findings of the study overall: The authors later found HLA-associated TCR beta chains more clonally expanded than equally common others.

Losses at the gene ends were 3 bases for V and 6 bases for J; bases not matched to a gene: 10. The V gene's germline CDR1 is MNHEY and CDR2 SMNVEV (reference sequence). The CDR3 is made up of 16 amino acids. PCR was performed using 60 Vbeta and 13 Jbeta primers. Assay: immunoSEQ multiplex PCR; the TCRdb copy retains only in-frame clones and omits some. The sample includes about 140,000 clones, about four fifths of them seen just once. About this clone: Antigen specificity is unknown.

Material for sequencing was PBMCs. J is TRBJ2-2 and V is TRBV27, with 7 positions matching TRBD1. The source of this sequence is a woman aged 18-29 years in good health and CMV-seropositive. The CDR3 region has the DNA TGTGCCAGCAGTTTCAACAGGGGAATAGAGTCCGGGGAGCTGTTTTTT. Translating it yields CASSFNRGIESGELFF.